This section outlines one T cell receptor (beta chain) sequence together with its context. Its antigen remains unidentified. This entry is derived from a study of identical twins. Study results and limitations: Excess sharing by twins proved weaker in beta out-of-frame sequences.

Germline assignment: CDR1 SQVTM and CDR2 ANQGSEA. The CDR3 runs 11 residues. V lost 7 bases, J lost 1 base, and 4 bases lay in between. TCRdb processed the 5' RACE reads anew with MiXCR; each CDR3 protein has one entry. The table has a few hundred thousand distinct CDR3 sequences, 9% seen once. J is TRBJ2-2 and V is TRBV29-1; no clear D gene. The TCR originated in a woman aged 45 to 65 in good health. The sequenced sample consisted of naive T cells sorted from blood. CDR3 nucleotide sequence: TGCAGCGGCGGGAACACCGGGGAGCTGTTTTTT. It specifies CSGGNTGELFF.